The clone carrying this TCR beta chain was observed a few times. The antigen is unknown. This CDR3 spans 14 amino acids. Germline V gives CDR1 LNHDA, CDR2 SQIVND (reference sequence). With V trimmed by 4 bases and J by 5 bases, 5 bases remained unmatched. These data belong to a study of cytomegalovirus exposure and HLA in healthy donors. Study-level findings and limits: Most TCR sequences showed up rarely, but some public TCRs showed up in many donors. Excluded: some indistinguishable V segments such as TRBV6-2 and TRBV6-3. A missense DCLRE1C variant was associated with V- and J-gene trimming of TCR beta chains in a later analysis, and an independent cohort replicated the association.

60 Vbeta and 13 Jbeta primers were used in PCR. Produced via immunoSEQ multiplex PCR; TCRdb's table is partial and in-frame only. Here the sample spans roughly 97,000 clones, about 9.5% being singletons. Material: PBMCs. The origin of this receptor is a man in his forties or fifties in good health and CMV-seropositive. This rearrangement joins TRBV19 to TRBJ2-5; 9 nucleotides align to TRBD1. The CDR3 spells CASSTQGAMETQYF. CDR3 nucleotide sequence: TGTGCCAGTAGTACACAGGGGGCAATGGAGACCCAGTACTTC.